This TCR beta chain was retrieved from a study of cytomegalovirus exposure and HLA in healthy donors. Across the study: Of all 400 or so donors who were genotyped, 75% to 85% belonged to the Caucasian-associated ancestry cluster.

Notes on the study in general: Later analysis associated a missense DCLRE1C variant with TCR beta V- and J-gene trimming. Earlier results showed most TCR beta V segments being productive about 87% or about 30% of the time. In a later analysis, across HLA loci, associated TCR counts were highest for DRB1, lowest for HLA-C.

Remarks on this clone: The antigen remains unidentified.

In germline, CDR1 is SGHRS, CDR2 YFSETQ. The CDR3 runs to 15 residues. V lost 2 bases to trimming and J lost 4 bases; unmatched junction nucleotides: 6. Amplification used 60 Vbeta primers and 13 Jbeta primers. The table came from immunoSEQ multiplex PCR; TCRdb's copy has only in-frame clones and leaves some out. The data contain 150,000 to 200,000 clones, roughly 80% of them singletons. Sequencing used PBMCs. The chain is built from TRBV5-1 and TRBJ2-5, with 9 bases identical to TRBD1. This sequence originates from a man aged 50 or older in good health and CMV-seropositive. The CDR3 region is CASSLTPGQGETQYF. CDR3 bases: TGCGCCAGCAGCTTAACACCGGGACAGGGAGAGACCCAGTACTTC.